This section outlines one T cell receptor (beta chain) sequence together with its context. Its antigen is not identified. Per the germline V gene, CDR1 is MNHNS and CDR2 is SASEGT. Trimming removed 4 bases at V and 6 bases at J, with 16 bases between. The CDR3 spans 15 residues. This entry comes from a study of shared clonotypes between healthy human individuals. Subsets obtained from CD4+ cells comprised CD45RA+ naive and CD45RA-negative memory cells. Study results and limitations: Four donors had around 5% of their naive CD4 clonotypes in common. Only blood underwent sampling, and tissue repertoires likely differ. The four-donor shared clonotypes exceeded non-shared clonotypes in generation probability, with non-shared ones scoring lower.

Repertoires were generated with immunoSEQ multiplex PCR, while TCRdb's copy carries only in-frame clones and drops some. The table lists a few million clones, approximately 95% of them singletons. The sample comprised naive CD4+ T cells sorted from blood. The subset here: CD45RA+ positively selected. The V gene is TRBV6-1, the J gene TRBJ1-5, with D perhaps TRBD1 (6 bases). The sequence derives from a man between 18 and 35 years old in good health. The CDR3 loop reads CASSGAGWGRQPQHF. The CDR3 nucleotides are TGTGCCAGCAGTGGGGCCGGGTGGGGGCGTCAGCCCCAGCATTTT.